This entry lists 17 T cell receptor beta chains sequenced from one sample in a study of cytomegalovirus exposure and HLA in healthy donors. The PCR made use of 60 Vbeta and 13 Jbeta primers. TCRdb's copy holds only in-frame clones and misses some; the assay was immunoSEQ multiplex PCR. The repertoire holds approximately 53,000 clones, with 77% as singletons. Material: PBMCs. Every receptor here comes from a woman aged 40 to 55 in good health and CMV-seropositive.

The V gene is TRBV7-2, the J gene TRBJ2-1; 12 bases match TRBD1. From germline, CDR1 is SGHTA and CDR2 FQGNSA. With V trimmed by 4 bases and J by 9 bases, 7 bases remained unmatched. The CDR3 sequence is 15 residues long. This CDR3 reads CASSWTGTGGIEQFF. The CDR3 DNA follows: TGTGCCAGCAGCTGGACCGGGACAGGGGGCATTGAGCAGTTCTTC.

This chain uses TRBV6-5 with TRBJ1-2, with 7 bases that match TRBD1. CDR1 MNHEY and CDR2 SVGAGI come from the germline V gene. This CDR3 spans 12 amino acids. J was trimmed by 7 bases and V by 6 bases; bases with no gene match: 5. CDR3 protein: CASRRGQRGYTF. In DNA, the CDR3 is TGTGCCAGCAGGCGGGGACAGCGTGGCTACACCTTC.

The chain recombines TRBV2 with TRBJ2-1, with D perhaps matching TRBD1 (5 bases). CDR1 is SNHLY and CDR2 is FYNNEI in the germline V gene. V was pared by 5 bases and J by 5 bases, with 22 bases between. This CDR3 is built from 17 residues. CDR3 loop: CASSSGQDILINNEQFF. The CDR3 DNA is TGTGCCAGCAGTTCAGGGCAGGACATCCTCATTAACAATGAGCAGTTCTTC.

The rearrangement links TRBV28 to TRBJ1-5; 7 nucleotides agree with TRBD1. Trimming took 5 bases from V and 7 from J; bases not matched to a gene: 14. The germline CDR1 and CDR2 sequences are MDHEN and SYDVKM. The length of the CDR3 is 16 residues. Here the CDR3 reads CASSPLTGNNPQPQHF. The CDR3 DNA reads TGTGCCAGCAGTCCCTTGACAGGGAATAACCCCCAGCCCCAGCATTTT.

This sequence joins TRBV5-1 and TRBJ2-3, with 9 nucleotides matching TRBD2. J gave up 4 bases and V 3 bases, and 9 bases lay outside the gene matches. This CDR3 is built from 16 residues. Germline CDR1 reads SGHRS; CDR2 reads YFSETQ. The CDR3 DNA reads as TGCGCCAGCAGCTATGCGGGCGGGGGGGGCCCAGATACGCAGTATTTT. Its translation is CASSYAGGGGPDTQYF.

This rearrangement joins TRBV30 to TRBJ1-2; possible D gene TRBD1, 6 bases. V shed 4 bases and J shed 6 bases, with 12 bases lying between them. The CDR3 is 12 residues long. The germline gives CDR1 GTSNPN, CDR2 SVGIG (reference sequence). As DNA, the CDR3 is TGTGCCTGGACGGGGGGCGAGGATGGCTACACCTTC. Its translation: CAWTGGEDGYTF. Together with reference TRBV30 and TRBJ1-2, the CDR3 gives the full variable domain: SQTIHQWPATLVQPVGSPLSLECTVEGTSNPNLYWYRQAAGRGLQLLFYSVGIGQISSEVPQNLSASRPQDRQFILSSKKLLLSDSGFYLCAWTGGEDGYTFGSGTRLTVV.

The chain has TRBV28 and TRBJ1-2; maybe TRBD1 (6 bases). CDR3 size: 13 residues. Trimming pared 6 bases from V and 3 bases from J, leaving 11 bases between. CDR1 MDHEN and CDR2 SYDVKM come from the germline V gene. CDR3 DNA sequence: TGTGCCAGCAGCATAGGACAGTACTATGGCTACACCTTC. Translation: CASSIGQYYGYTF.

This chain uses TRBV2 with TRBJ2-1, with TRBD2 matching 10 bases. Losses at the gene ends were 9 bases for V and 6 bases for J; bases not matched to a gene: 8. The CDR3 has 14 amino acids. Germline V gene lookup returns CDR1 SNHLY and CDR2 FYNNEI. Written as DNA, the CDR3 is TGTGCCAGGGGGACTAGCGCGGGCCTCAATGAGCAGTTCTTC. Translated: CARGTSAGLNEQFF.

The gene calls are TRBV5-4 and TRBJ1-2, with TRBD1 matching 10 bases. The CDR3 totals 15 residues. J was trimmed by 4 bases and V by 4 bases; bases with no gene match: 7. CDR1 is SGHNT and CDR2 is YYREEE in the germline V gene (reference sequence). The CDR3 nucleotides read TGTGCCAGCAGCCCCCGGGACAGGGGAAGCTATGGCTACACCTTC. It translates to CASSPRDRGSYGYTF.

The chain joins TRBV7-3 to TRBJ2-3; 8 nucleotides line up with TRBD2. The J segment lost 2 bases and the V segment lost 5 bases, leaving 6 bases of the junction unmatched. Looked up from germline, CDR1 is SGHTA and CDR2 is FQGTGA. The CDR3 totals 15 residues. The CDR3 DNA sequence: TGTGCCAGCAGCCCGCGGGGGGACCCCACAGATACGCAGTATTTT. Translated: CASSPRGDPTDTQYF.

This chain connects TRBV7-2 to TRBJ2-1, with 8 nucleotides matching TRBD2. With V trimmed by 5 bases and J by 12 bases, 6 bases remained unmatched. Germline lookup yields CDR1 SGHTA and CDR2 FQGNSA. CDR3 length: 12 residues. This CDR3 is CASSPQAGAQFF. CDR3 DNA sequence: TGTGCCAGCAGCCCCCAAGCGGGGGCGCAGTTCTTC. Complete variable domain (other parts from reference TRBV7-2 and TRBJ2-1): GAGVSQSPSNKVTEKGKDVELRCDPISGHTALYWYRQSLGQGLEFLIYFQGNSAPDKSGLPSDRFSAERTGGSVSTLTIQRTQQEDSAVYLCASSPQAGAQFFGPGTRLTVL.

This chain connects TRBV2 to TRBJ1-5, with D perhaps matching TRBD1 (6 bases). The CDR3 has 13 amino acids. V shed 6 bases and J shed 6 bases, with 12 bases lying between them. CDR1 is SNHLY and CDR2 is FYNNEI in the germline V gene. CDR3 sequence (DNA): TGTGCCAGCAGGAAGGGGGTGGCTCAGCCCCAGCATTTT. As protein: CASRKGVAQPQHF.

The chain uses TRBV30 and TRBJ1-2; D may be TRBD1 (5 bases). V was pared by 0 bases and J by 9 bases, with 11 bases between. Germline V CDR1 and CDR2: GTSNPN, SVGIG (reference sequence). The CDR3 is 12 residues long. The CDR3 DNA sequence: TGTGCCTGGAGTGTTTTGGGGGGAAGCTACACCTTC. It codes for CAWSVLGGSYTF.

The chain joins TRBV2 to TRBJ1-5, with 8 bases that match TRBD1. The V segment lost 7 bases and the J segment 0 bases; nucleotides outside the gene matches: 2. This CDR3 comprises 14 residues. Germline assignment: CDR1 SNHLY and CDR2 FYNNEI. The CDR3 DNA is TGTGCCAGCAACGGACAGGGTAGCAATCAGCCCCAGCATTTT. Protein sequence: CASNGQGSNQPQHF.

The chain carries TRBV25-1 and TRBJ1-2; 7 nucleotides align to TRBD1. CDR3 length equals 17 residues. CDR1 is MGHDK, CDR2 SYGVNS, per germline. V was pared by 1 base and J by 2 bases, with 10 bases of the junction left unmatched. CDR3 in DNA: TGTGCCAGCAGTGAATTCACAGCCGAGGGGGCAAACTATGGCTACACCTTC. This translates into CASSEFTAEGANYGYTF.

The V call is TRBV5-1, the J call TRBJ2-7; the D gene is possibly TRBD1 (6 bases). Trimming stripped 0 bases from V and 6 bases from J, with 10 bases between. Germline V gene sequence: CDR1 SGHRS, CDR2 YFSETQ. The CDR3 totals 13 residues. CDR3 loop: CASSLVLGGEQYF. The CDR3 DNA follows: TGCGCCAGCAGCTTGGTTCTAGGGGGCGAGCAGTACTTC.

The chain joins TRBV11-3 to TRBJ2-3, with a weak D call TRBD1 (7 bases). Germline V CDR1 and CDR2: SGHNT, YENEEA. V lost 7 bases, J lost 13 bases, and 21 bases lay in between. This CDR3 has 13 residues. The CDR3 coding sequence is TGTGCCAGCATCGGGGAGGTGGGGACAGAAGAGTATTTT. It translates to CASIGEVGTEEYF.